These 25 T cell receptor beta chains were sequenced from one sample in a study of CD8+CD57+ T cells in acquired aplastic anemia. The template for TCR beta VDJ and CDR3 sequence profiling was genomic DNA. TCRdb re-analysed the reads in MiXCR, keeping a single row per CDR3 protein. Of under 200,000 distinct CDR3 sequences in the sample, 55% to 70% are singletons; the top ten hold 35% to 50%. Specimen: sorted CD4+, CD8+, or CD8+CD57+ T cells (not recorded which) from PBMCs. These receptors all come from a human donor in good health.

This clonotype was counted a single time. The J gene is TRBJ1-4, the V gene TRBV7-9; no clear D gene. This CDR3 is built from 12 residues. CDR1 and CDR2 from the germline V gene are SEHNR and FQNEAQ (reference sequence). The V gene lost 2 bases and the J gene lost 8 bases, with 6 bases spanning the gap. The CDR3 reads CASSLSFEKLFF. Written as DNA, the CDR3 is TGTGCCAGCAGCTTATCCTTCGAAAAACTGTTTTTT.

This clonotype has at least ten counts. The chain carries TRBV29-1 and TRBJ2-1, with 14 bases identical to TRBD2. Germline CDR1 reads SQVTM; CDR2 reads ANQGSEA. The CDR3 is 18 residues long. V was clipped by 4 bases and J by 0 bases; unmatched bases: 8. The CDR3: CSVAGTSGRESSYNEQFF. The CDR3 coding sequence is TGCAGCGTTGCCGGGACTAGCGGGAGAGAGAGCTCCTACAATGAGCAGTTCTTC.

This clonotype came up many times. The rearrangement joins TRBV4-2 to TRBJ2-7; TRBD1 matches at 8 bases. The V gene's germline CDR1 is LGHNA and CDR2 YNFKEQ. V lost 6 bases to trimming and J lost 4 bases; unmatched junction nucleotides: 5. This CDR3 comprises 13 residues. The CDR3 DNA follows: TGTGCCAGCAGTCAGGGGGCGTTGTACGAGCAGTACTTC. As protein: CASSQGALYEQYF.

The chain is built from TRBV9 and TRBJ2-7; either TRBD1 or TRBD2 may fit D (5 bases each). The V gene lost 0 bases and the J gene lost 3 bases, with 10 bases spanning the gap. Germline V gives CDR1 SGDLS, CDR2 YYNGEE. The CDR3 has 14 residues. In nucleotides, the CDR3 is TGTGCCAGCAGCGTAGGAGTTGGGGGCTACGAGCAGTACTTC. It translates to CASSVGVGGYEQYF.

The chain joins TRBV10-3 to TRBJ1-1, with D unclear. Germline loops: CDR1 ENHRY, CDR2 SYGVKD. V lost 7 bases, J lost 2 bases, and 11 bases lay in between. CDR3 size: 13 residues. The CDR3 region is CAITWERNTEAFF. CDR3 nucleotide sequence: TGTGCCATCACCTGGGAGAGAAACACTGAAGCTTTCTTT.

The rearrangement joins TRBV2 to TRBJ1-2; TRBD1 matches at 7 bases. From germline, CDR1 is SNHLY and CDR2 FYNNEI. Trimming at V came to 1 base and at J to 8 bases, leaving 4 bases not matched to a gene. This CDR3 has 13 amino acids. CDR3 DNA sequence: TGTGCCAGCAGTGAAGTAGGGGGCGGAGGCTACACCTTC. The encoded protein is CASSEVGGGGYTF.

The CDR3 sequence is CSVELGLAGGIYEQYF. Written as DNA, the CDR3 is TGCAGCGTTGAACTGGGACTAGCGGGGGGGATCTACGAGCAGTACTTC. V and J are TRBV29-1 and TRBJ2-7, with TRBD2 matching 16 bases. Per germline, CDR1 SQVTM and CDR2 ANQGSEA. Trimming removed 2 bases from V and 3 bases from J; junction bases left unmatched: 4. This CDR3 has 16 amino acids.

The chain joins TRBV2 to TRBJ2-7; 8 bases line up with TRBD1. Germline V gene lookup returns CDR1 SNHLY and CDR2 FYNNEI. The CDR3 consists of 13 residues. Trimming took 4 bases from V and 4 from J; bases not matched to a gene: 3. The CDR3 protein is CASSGDRQYEQYF. The CDR3 DNA follows: TGTGCCAGCAGTGGGGACAGGCAGTACGAGCAGTACTTC.

The rearrangement uses TRBV12-3 or TRBV12-4 and TRBJ2-7; 10 nucleotides line up with TRBD2. CDR3 length: 15 residues. V was clipped by 5 bases and J by 5 bases; unmatched bases: 9. For the CDR3, the DNA is TGTGCCAGCAGTCCAATCGCTAGCGGGAGACACGAGCAGTACTTC. It yields the protein CASSPIASGRHEQYF.

This clonotype was seen once. The CDR3: CASRKKDFGNTEAFF. The CDR3 DNA is TGTGCCAGCAGAAAGAAGGATTTTGGAAACACTGAAGCTTTCTTT. The V call is TRBV7-9, the J call TRBJ1-1; no reliable D call. Germline values: CDR1 SEHNR, CDR2 FQNEAQ (reference sequence). The CDR3 extends over 15 amino acids. The ends were cut back, 6 bases at V and 2 bases at J, with 16 bases in the middle.

The genes are TRBV7-3 and TRBJ2-2; D gene unclear. CDR1 is SGHTA, CDR2 FQGTGA, per germline. With 1 base removed from V and 0 bases from J, the gap between germline ends came to 9 bases. This CDR3 contains 16 residues. The CDR3 spells CASSLNTVTNTGELFF. The DNA for the CDR3 is TGTGCCAGCAGCTTAAATACCGTGACGAACACCGGGGAGCTGTTTTTT.

This clonotype was seen at least ten times. This chain connects TRBV7-6 to TRBJ2-1, with TRBD2 identical over 8 bases. From germline, CDR1 is SGHVS and CDR2 FNYEAQ. Germline trimming cut 5 bases from V and 9 bases from J; bases unmatched to any gene: 18. The length of the CDR3 is 17 residues. The CDR3 sequence is CASSPYGGGGSIVEQFF. CDR3 sequence (DNA): TGTGCCAGCAGCCCCTACGGGGGGGGCGGGAGTATAGTTGAGCAGTTCTTC.

The table lists this clonotype with a few counts. The chain carries TRBV7-9 and TRBJ2-5; no reliable D call. Per germline, CDR1 SEHNR and CDR2 FQNEAQ (reference sequence). The CDR3 length is 15 residues. The germline V and J ends were trimmed by 6 bases and 0 bases, with 14 bases remaining between them. CDR3 in amino acids: CASSEWKGYQETQYF. CDR3 DNA sequence: TGTGCCAGCAGTGAATGGAAAGGATACCAAGAGACCCAGTACTTC.

This CDR3 is CATSDLLTDYDEQFF. The CDR3 DNA follows: TGTGCCACCAGTGATTTACTAACGGATTACGATGAGCAGTTCTTC. This chain connects TRBV24-1 to TRBJ2-1, with D hard to call. CDR3 size: 15 residues. The V end lost 1 base, the J end lost 8 bases, and 14 bases lay between the germline ends. The germline V gene encodes CDR1 KGHDR and CDR2 SFDVKD.

This chain links TRBV29-1 with TRBJ1-2; no reliable D call. V was clipped by 3 bases and J by 8 bases, with 16 bases between them. The length of the CDR3 is 13 residues. Germline loops: CDR1 SQVTM, CDR2 ANQGSEA. The CDR3, as DNA: TGCAGCGTTGACGTAGGTGAGGGCTACGGCTACACCTTC. Its translation: CSVDVGEGYGYTF.

This chain links TRBV19 with TRBJ2-1, with D possibly TRBD2 on 6 matching bases. Germline CDR1 reads LNHDA; CDR2 reads SQIVND (reference sequence). This CDR3 contains 14 residues. V lost 3 bases to trimming and J lost 3 bases, with 9 bases between them. Here the CDR3 DNA reads TGTGCCAGTAGTATTGGAGGGATCTACAATGAGCAGTTCTTC. This sequence encodes CASSIGGIYNEQFF.

The chain is built from TRBV14 and TRBJ1-1; D may be TRBD1 (6 bases). The germline gives CDR1 SGHDN, CDR2 FVKESK. The CDR3 loop spans 13 amino acids. Trimming stripped 3 bases from V and 7 bases from J, with 12 bases between. This CDR3 is CASSQFSRGEAFF. For the CDR3, the DNA is TGTGCCAGCAGCCAGTTTTCCAGGGGTGAAGCTTTCTTT.

The chain couples TRBV5-5 to TRBJ1-2; no clear D gene. The CDR3 length is 13 residues. Germline V gene data show CDR1 as SGHKS and CDR2 as YYEKEE (reference sequence). V shed 4 bases and J shed 5 bases, with 12 bases lying between them. The CDR3 coding sequence is TGTGCCAGCAGCCATGGCAGGCTGTATGGCTACACCTTC. It yields the protein CASSHGRLYGYTF.

At least ten counts were recorded for this clonotype. J is TRBJ2-5 and V is TRBV4-1, with D possibly matching TRBD2 (6 bases). The germline V gene encodes CDR1 MGHRA and CDR2 YSYEKL. V shed 8 bases and J shed 1 base, with 11 bases lying between them. The CDR3 totals 13 residues. The CDR3 protein is CASGTGVQETQYF. In nucleotides, the CDR3 is TGCGCCAGCGGTACGGGAGTCCAAGAGACCCAGTACTTC.

This clonotype has at least ten counts. This rearrangement joins TRBV24-1 to TRBJ2-2, with D perhaps given as TRBD1 or TRBD2 (5 bases each). Trimming cost V 1 base and J 1 base, with 9 bases left between them. This CDR3 region has 16 residues. The germline gives CDR1 KGHDR, CDR2 SFDVKD. In nucleotides, the CDR3 is TGTGCCACCAGTGATTTCGAGGGACGGAACACCGGGGAGCTGTTTTTT. Amino acids: CATSDFEGRNTGELFF.

This clonotype was recorded many times. The V and J genes are TRBV29-1 and TRBJ2-1; D possibly uses TRBD1 or TRBD2 (5 bases each). CDR1 is SQVTM and CDR2 is ANQGSEA in the germline V gene. The CDR3 is 14 amino acids. V lost 6 bases, J lost 4 bases, and 16 bases lay in between. Here the CDR3 DNA reads TGCAGCGTAGACACCGAGGGGACGTACAATGAGCAGTTCTTC. Amino acid sequence: CSVDTEGTYNEQFF.

The chain combines TRBV20-1 with TRBJ1-3; no clear D. In germline, CDR1 is DFQATT, CDR2 SNEGSKA (reference sequence). The CDR3 spans 12 residues. The V and J ends lost 3 bases and 4 bases respectively, with 7 bases between them. CDR3 amino acids: CSARARGNTIYF. The CDR3 coding sequence is TGCAGTGCTAGGGCTCGCGGAAACACCATATATTTT.

The CDR3 DNA reads as TGTGCCAGCATTGCGGGGGGCGGTTTTGGCTACAATGAGCAGTTCTTC. This translates into CASIAGGGFGYNEQFF. The gene calls are TRBV2 and TRBJ2-1, with 8 bases fitting TRBD2. CDR3 length equals 16 residues. J was trimmed by 3 bases and V by 7 bases; bases with no gene match: 11. Germline CDR1 SNHLY, CDR2 FYNNEI.

This clonotype was observed many times. The J gene is TRBJ2-1, the V gene TRBV9, with 8 positions matching TRBD2. Germline V CDR1 and CDR2: SGDLS, YYNGEE. The CDR3 has 15 amino acids. V lost 3 bases and J lost 2; bases outside the gene matches: 4. The chain's CDR3 is CASSGSGRAYNEQFF. Written as DNA, the CDR3 is TGTGCCAGCAGCGGAAGCGGGAGAGCCTACAATGAGCAGTTCTTC.

This clonotype has only a few counts. This chain links TRBV7-2 with TRBJ2-3; TRBD1 aligns across 7 bases. Germline V gene sequence: CDR1 SGHTA, CDR2 FQGNSA. This CDR3 has 14 residues. The V and J ends lost 5 bases and 1 base, in that order; junction bases with no gene match: 3. The CDR3 loop reads CASSQQGGTDTQYF. The CDR3, as DNA: TGTGCCAGCAGCCAGCAGGGGGGCACAGATACGCAGTATTTT.